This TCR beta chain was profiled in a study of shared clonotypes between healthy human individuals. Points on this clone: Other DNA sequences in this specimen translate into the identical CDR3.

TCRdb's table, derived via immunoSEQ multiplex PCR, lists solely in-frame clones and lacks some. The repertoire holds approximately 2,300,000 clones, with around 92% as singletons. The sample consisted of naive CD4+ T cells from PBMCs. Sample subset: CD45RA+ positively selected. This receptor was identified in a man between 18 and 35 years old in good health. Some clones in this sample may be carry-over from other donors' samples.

CDR3 DNA sequence: TGTGCCAGCAGAAGACAGGGGGCAACTGAAGCTTTCTTT. It specifies CASRRQGATEAFF. V and J are TRBV2 and TRBJ1-1; 10 nucleotides agree with TRBD1. Germline trimming cut 6 bases from V and 5 bases from J; bases unmatched to any gene: 3. Germline CDR1 is SNHLY and CDR2 is FYNNEI. This CDR3 has 13 amino acids. Looking up the rest from reference TRBV2 and TRBJ1-1 gives the full variable domain: EPEVTQTPSHQVTQMGQEVILRCVPISNHLYFYWYRQILGQKVEFLVSFYNNEISEKSEIFDDQFSVERPDGSNFTLKIRSTKLEDSAMYFCASRRQGATEAFFGQGTRLTVV.